The 8 T cell receptor beta chains presented below share a single source sample, sequenced in a study of CD8 T cells in ankylosing spondylitis. MiXCR, run by TCRdb on the 5' RACE reads, gives a single entry per CDR3 protein. The table shows about 250,000 distinct CDR3 sequences, with roughly 32% occurring only once. The sample comprised blood, either unsorted or a sorted T cell fraction (not recorded which). These TCRs come from a male donor with ankylosing spondylitis or in good health (not recorded which).

This clonotype has only a few counts. The chain has TRBV12-3 or TRBV12-4 and TRBJ2-1; D call uncertain. This CDR3 is built from 14 residues. Trimming cost V 3 bases and J 1 base, with 7 bases left between them. In DNA form, the CDR3 reads TGTGCCAGCAGTTTGCTCGTTTCCTACAATGAGCAGTTCTTC. This codes for CASSLLVSYNEQFF.

This clonotype was counted at least ten times. This chain uses TRBV6-1 with TRBJ2-5, with TRBD2 identical over 10 bases. This CDR3 spans 14 amino acids. Germline CDR1 reads MNHNS; CDR2 reads SASEGT. The J segment lost 1 base and the V segment lost 5 bases, leaving 1 base of the junction unmatched. The CDR3 loop reads CASSLAGAQETQYF. CDR3 coding DNA: TGTGCCAGCAGTCTAGCGGGGGCCCAAGAGACCCAGTACTTC.

This clonotype appeared a few times. The chain uses TRBV20-1 and TRBJ1-5; D perhaps matches TRBD1 (6 bases). This CDR3 contains 14 residues. The ends were cut back, 5 bases at V and 0 bases at J, with 11 bases in the middle. Germline CDR1 DFQATT, CDR2 SNEGSKA (reference sequence). CDR3 coding DNA: TGCAGTGCTCACGACAGGCTTAGCAATCAGCCCCAGCATTTT. Protein product: CSAHDRLSNQPQHF.

V and J are TRBV10-3 and TRBJ2-3; a weak D match, TRBD2 (6 bases). Trimming pared 6 bases from V and 6 bases from J, leaving 10 bases between. This CDR3 spans 12 amino acids. CDR1 ENHRY and CDR2 SYGVKD come from the germline V gene. CDR3 nucleotide sequence: TGTGCCATCAGCCCGACTAGGGATACGCAGTATTTT. Its translation: CAISPTRDTQYF.

This CDR3 is CASSQGQLTSTDTQYF. DNA for the CDR3: TGCGCCAGCAGCCAAGGGCAGCTCACTAGCACAGATACGCAGTATTTT. This chain uses TRBV4-1 with TRBJ2-3, with D unresolved. This CDR3 is 16 amino acids long. Trimming cost V 1 base and J 0 bases, with 11 bases left between them. Looked up from germline, CDR1 is MGHRA and CDR2 is YSYEKL.

V and J are TRBV6-1 and TRBJ2-1; TRBD1 matches at 11 bases. The CDR3 runs to 14 residues. Trimming cost V 5 bases and J 7 bases; bases outside gene matches: 4. From germline, CDR1 is MNHNS and CDR2 SASEGT. The CDR3 DNA follows: TGTGCCAGCAGTCGCCGGGACAGGGGGAATGAGCAGTTCTTC. Amino acid sequence: CASSRRDRGNEQFF.

This chain uses TRBV10-2 with TRBJ2-5, with D possibly matching TRBD2 (5 bases). V shed 5 bases and J shed 5 bases, with 15 bases lying between them. The CDR3 is 14 residues long. CDR1 WSHSY and CDR2 SAAADI come from the germline V gene. The CDR3 loop reads CASSWTWGEETQYF. The CDR3 DNA reads as TGCGCCAGCAGTTGGACGTGGGGAGAGGAGACCCAGTACTTC.

The chain has TRBV12-3 or TRBV12-4 and TRBJ2-7; a weak D match, TRBD2 (6 bases). The CDR3 is made up of 11 amino acids. Trimming removed 10 bases from V and 3 bases from J, with 10 bases in between. The CDR3 DNA follows: TGTGCCACGGGGACTTACTACGAGCAGTACTTC. This sequence encodes CATGTYYEQYF.